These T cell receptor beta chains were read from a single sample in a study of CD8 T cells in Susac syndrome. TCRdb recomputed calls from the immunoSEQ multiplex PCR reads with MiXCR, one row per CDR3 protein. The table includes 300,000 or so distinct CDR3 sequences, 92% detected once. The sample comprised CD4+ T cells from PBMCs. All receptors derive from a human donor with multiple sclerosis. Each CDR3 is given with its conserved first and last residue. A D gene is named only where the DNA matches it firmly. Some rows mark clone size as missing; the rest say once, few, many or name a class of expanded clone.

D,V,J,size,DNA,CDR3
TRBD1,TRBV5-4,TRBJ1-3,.,TGTGCCAGCAGCCGAGGGACAGGTGGCATGGGAAACACCATATATTTT,CASSRGTGGMGNTIYF
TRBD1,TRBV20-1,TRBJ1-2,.,TGCAGTGCTAGGCAGCAGGGGGCTTCACGGGGCTACACCTTC,CSARQQGASRGYTF
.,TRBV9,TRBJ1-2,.,TGTGCCAGCAGCGTGCGAGGGTGGACTAACTATGGCTACACCTTC,CASSVRGWTNYGYTF
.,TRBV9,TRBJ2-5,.,TGTGCCAGCAGCGTAAACGTGTACCAAGAGACCCAGTACTTC,CASSVNVYQETQYF
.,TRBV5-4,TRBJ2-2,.,TGTGCCAGCAGCCCGGTCAGGGCGAACACCGGGGAGCTGTTTTTT,CASSPVRANTGELFF
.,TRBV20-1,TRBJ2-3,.,TGCAGTGCTAGAGTACAGGGAGTGTTCACAGATACGCAGTATTTT,CSARVQGVFTDTQYF
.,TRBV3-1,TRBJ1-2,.,TGTGCCAGCAGCCCCCGTGGATCGTGGGGCTACACCTTC,CASSPRGSWGYTF
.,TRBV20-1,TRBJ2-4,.,TGCAGTGCTAGAGATGGGACTGGTTTGGCCATTCAGTACTTC,CSARDGTGLAIQYF
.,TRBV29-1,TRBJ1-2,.,TGCAGCGTCAAACAAGGGGCCTCAGACTATGGCTACACCTTC,CSVKQGASDYGYTF
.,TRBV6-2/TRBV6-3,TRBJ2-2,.,TGTGCCATCGCGAACACCGGGGAGCTGTTTTTT,CAIANTGELFF
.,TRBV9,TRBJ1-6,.,TGTGCCAGCAGCGTCCGGACAGACCCTGATTCACCCCTCCACTTT,CASSVRTDPDSPLHF
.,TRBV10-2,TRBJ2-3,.,TGCGCCAGCAGTGAGTCTATAGCTACGCAGTATTTT,CASSESIATQYF
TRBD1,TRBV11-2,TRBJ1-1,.,TGTGCCAGCAGCTTAGGGACAGGGATTCTTGACACTGAAGCTTTCTTT,CASSLGTGILDTEAFF
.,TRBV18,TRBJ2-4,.,TGTGCCAGCTCAGGGGGCGTCGAGGGCATTCAGTACTTC,CASSGGVEGIQYF
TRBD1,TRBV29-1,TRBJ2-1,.,TGCAGCGTTGAATTCCGGGGACAGAGATACAATGAGCAGTTCTTC,CSVEFRGQRYNEQFF
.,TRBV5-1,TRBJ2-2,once,TGCGCCAGCCGAGGGGTTCGCGGAGGCACGAACACCGGGGAGCTGTTTTTT,CASRGVRGGTNTGELFF
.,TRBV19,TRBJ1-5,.,TGTGCCACAGGGGAACAGAGCAATCAGCCCCAGCATTTT,CATGEQSNQPQHF
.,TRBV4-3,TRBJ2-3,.,TGCGCCAGCAGCCAAGTAGGGAGTGGCACAGATACGCAGTATTTT,CASSQVGSGTDTQYF
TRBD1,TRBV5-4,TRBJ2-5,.,TGTGCCAGCAGCTCCCGGGACAGGGTCGACCAAGAGACCCAGTACTTC,CASSSRDRVDQETQYF
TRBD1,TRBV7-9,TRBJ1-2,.,TGTGCCAGCAGCCGCGGGACAGGGGCATGGGGCTACACCTTC,CASSRGTGAWGYTF
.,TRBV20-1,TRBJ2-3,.,TGCAGTGCCCTTCTCCACGATACGCAGTATTTT,CSALLHDTQYF
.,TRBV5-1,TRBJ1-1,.,TGCGCCAGCAGGGCCGCCATCAACACTGAAGCTTTCTTT,CASRAAINTEAFF
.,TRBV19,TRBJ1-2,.,TGTGCCAGTAGTATCAATGGGCACTATGGCTACACCTTC,CASSINGHYGYTF
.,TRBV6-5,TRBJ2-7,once,TGTGCCAGCAGCGGACCTAAGTCCTCCTACGAGCAGTACTTC,CASSGPKSSYEQYF
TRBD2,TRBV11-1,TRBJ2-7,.,TGTGCCAGCAGCTGGACTAGCGGGACTTACGAGCAGTACTTC,CASSWTSGTYEQYF
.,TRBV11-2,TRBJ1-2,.,TGTGCCAGCAGCGACGGGAACCCTTATAACTATGGCTACACCTTC,CASSDGNPYNYGYTF
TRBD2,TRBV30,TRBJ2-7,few,TGTGCCTGGAGTGCTCCGGGACTAGCGGGAGGTTCCTACGAGCAGTACTTC,CAWSAPGLAGGSYEQYF
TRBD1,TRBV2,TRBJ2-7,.,TGTGCCAGCAGGAGAGCACAGGGGAGCTCCTACGAGCAGTACTTC,CASRRAQGSSYEQYF
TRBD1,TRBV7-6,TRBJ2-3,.,TGTGCCAGCAGCTTAGCGCGGACAGGGGGCACAGATACGCAGTATTTT,CASSLARTGGTDTQYF
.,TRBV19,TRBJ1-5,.,TGTGCCAGTAGTGCCCAAGGAGGGTCAACGCCCCAGCATTTT,CASSAQGGSTPQHF
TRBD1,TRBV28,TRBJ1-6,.,TGTGCCAGCAGCGGGGGGACAGGGCGATCACCCCTCCACTTT,CASSGGTGRSPLHF
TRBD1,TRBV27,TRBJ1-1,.,TGTGCCAGCAGTTGGAGGACAGGTGGACAAGCTTTCTTT,CASSWRTGGQAFF
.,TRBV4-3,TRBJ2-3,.,TGCGCCAGCAGCCAGGGACTCCGGCCAAGCACAGATACGCAGTATTTT,CASSQGLRPSTDTQYF
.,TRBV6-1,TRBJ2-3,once,TGTGCCAGCACTGACTTATTCACAGATACGCAGTATTTT,CASTDLFTDTQYF
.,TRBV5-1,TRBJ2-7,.,TGCGCCAGCAGCCCGGCGTCTGGACCCTACGAGCAGTACTTC,CASSPASGPYEQYF
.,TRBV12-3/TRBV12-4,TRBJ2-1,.,TGTGCCAGCAGTTGGGCCGGACTTCGATCCTACAATGAGCAGTTCTTC,CASSWAGLRSYNEQFF
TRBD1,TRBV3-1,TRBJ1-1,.,TGTGCCAGCAGCCAACCCCCCCCAGGGGGCGAGGCTTTCTTT,CASSQPPPGGEAFF
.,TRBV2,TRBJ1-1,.,TGTGCCAGCCTTACCGTAGAAGCTTTCTTT,CASLTVEAFF
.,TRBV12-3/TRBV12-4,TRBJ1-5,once,TGTGCCAGCACCGTGTTCAATCAGCCCCAGCATTTT,CASTVFNQPQHF
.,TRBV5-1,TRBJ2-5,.,TGCGCCAGCAGCCCTAACCCCCAGCGACAAGAGACCCAGTACTTC,CASSPNPQRQETQYF
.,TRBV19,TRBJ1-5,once,TGTGCCAGTAGTATGCCAGTGGGAAGCAATCAGCCCCAGCATTTT,CASSMPVGSNQPQHF
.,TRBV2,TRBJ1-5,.,TGTGCCAGCAGTGTTAGCCCGAATCAGCCCCAGCATTTT,CASSVSPNQPQHF
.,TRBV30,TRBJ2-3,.,TGTGCCTGGACCCGAGCCTCGGCGGTCGATACGCAGTATTTT,CAWTRASAVDTQYF
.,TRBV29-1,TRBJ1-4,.,TGCAGCGTTGAAGGAGGGACAACGAATGAAAAACTGTTTTTT,CSVEGGTTNEKLFF
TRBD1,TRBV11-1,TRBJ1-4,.,TGTGCCAGCAGCCGAAACAGGGGGAGTGAAAAACTGTTTTTT,CASSRNRGSEKLFF
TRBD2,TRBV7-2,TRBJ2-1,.,TGTGCCAGCAGCGTCGGGACTAGCGGTTACAATGAGCAGTTCTTC,CASSVGTSGYNEQFF